A selection of T cell receptor beta chains follows, all from one sample in a study of post-analysis software for immune sequencing data. TCRdb fed the PCR reads into MiXCR, producing one record per CDR3 protein. The profile shows some 370,000 distinct CDR3 sequences, roughly 36% of them singletons. The sample comprised blood. The receptor source for this set is a girl under 18 with multiple sclerosis. The CDR3 runs from the conserved cysteine through the conserved F or W. D genes are given only for firm matches. Clone sizes are given selectively: once, few, many, or a class where the clone is expanded.

j_call d_call v_call clone_size cdr3_nt cdr3_aa
TRBJ1-1 . TRBV11-2 . TGTGCCAGCAGCTCGCAATGGGCCGCCACTGAAGCTTTCTTT CASSSQWAATEAFF
TRBJ2-1 TRBD1 TRBV29-1 . TGCAGCGTGACAGGGGTTGAGTCCTACAATGAGCAGTTCTTC CSVTGVESYNEQFF
TRBJ1-1 . TRBV6-5 . TGTGCCAGCAGTTATGAGGGCTTTACTGAAGCTTTCTTT CASSYEGFTEAFF
TRBJ2-5 . TRBV4-1 few TGCGCCAGCAGCCAAGCTCGGGGGTATGGAGAGACCCAGTACTTC CASSQARGYGETQYF
TRBJ1-4 TRBD1 TRBV6-1 . TGTGCCAGCAAAGACAGGGGCTCGGGCGAAAAACTGTTTTTT CASKDRGSGEKLFF
TRBJ1-1 . TRBV5-1 few TGCGCCAGCAGCTTGGATCTCGGGCCTTTAAACACTGAAGCTTTCTTT CASSLDLGPLNTEAFF
TRBJ2-7 . TRBV20-1 few TGCAGTGCTAGGCGCCAGCCTCACTACGAGCAGTACTTC CSARRQPHYEQYF
TRBJ1-2 . TRBV21-1 . TGTGCCAGCAGCAATCCGGACAGGGTTTGTAATGGCTACACCTTC CASSNPDRVCNGYTF
TRBJ2-1 . TRBV12-3/TRBV12-4 . TGTGCCAGCGGGGGCGGAGACAATGAGCAGTTCTTC CASGGGDNEQFF
TRBJ2-7 TRBD2 TRBV12-3/TRBV12-4 . TGTGCCAGCAGTTTTCAGGGTTCGGGAGGAGAGGCCCAGTACTTC CASSFQGSGGEAQYF
TRBJ1-2 TRBD1 TRBV3-1 . TGTGCCAGCAGCCGAATCGGGACAGGAGCATCTTGGTTTGATGGCTACACCTTC CASSRIGTGASWFDGYTF
TRBJ2-5 TRBD2 TRBV5-1 . TGCGCCAGCAGCACGGGACTAGCGGGGGACCAAGAGACCCAGTACTTC CASSTGLAGDQETQYF
TRBJ2-7 . TRBV2 . TGTGCCAGCACCAATCGAGGGGACTCCTACGAGCAGTACTTC CASTNRGDSYEQYF
TRBJ1-2 . TRBV27 . TGTGCCAGCAGTTTAATTGGACAGAACCTCGGCAGAAGGGGCTACACCTTC CASSLIGQNLGRRGYTF
TRBJ2-7 TRBD1 TRBV3-1 . TGTGCCAGCAGCCAACGTGGGGGACAGGCTAAGAACTACGAGCAGTACTTC CASSQRGGQAKNYEQYF
TRBJ1-5 . TRBV5-6 many TGTGCCAGCAGCCGGACAGTCGCAGCAAATCAGCCCCAGCATTTT CASSRTVAANQPQHF
TRBJ2-5 TRBD2 TRBV9 few TGTGCCAGCAGCGCGCGACTAGCCCCGGAGACCCAGTACTTC CASSARLAPETQYF
TRBJ2-5 . TRBV7-2 . TGTGCCAGCAGCGCATCCCTAACCGGTGGAGAGACCCAGTACTTC CASSASLTGGETQYF
TRBJ1-2 TRBD1 TRBV7-2 . TGTGCCAGCAGCTTAGGCCGGGCAGGGGGGGATGGCTACACCTTC CASSLGRAGGDGYTF
TRBJ2-5 . TRBV4-2 . TGTGCCAGCAGCCAAGATATGGCGGGGCAAGAGACCCAGTACTTC CASSQDMAGQETQYF
TRBJ1-2 TRBD1 TRBV10-3 few TGTGCCATCAGCGCCCGGCAGGGGGGAAACTATGGCTACACCTTC CAISARQGGNYGYTF
TRBJ2-5 . TRBV12-3/TRBV12-4 few TGTGCCAGCAGGGAGGGCGCGAACCAAGAGACCCAGTACTTC CASREGANQETQYF
TRBJ1-2 . TRBV4-2 . TGTGCCAGCAGCCGTTTCCCGTCCCGGGAATATGGCTACACCTTC CASSRFPSREYGYTF
TRBJ2-5 TRBD2 TRBV6-5 . TGTGCCAGCAGTTACCTAGGACTAGCGGGCGATGGGGAGACCCAGTACTTC CASSYLGLAGDGETQYF
TRBJ2-4 . TRBV25-1 . TGTGCCGGCAGTGATAGGCTCGGCGGGAAAAACATTCAGTACTTC CAGSDRLGGKNIQYF
TRBJ2-7 . TRBV20-1 few TGCAGTGCTATTCTTGGAGGCGAGCAGTACTTC CSAILGGEQYF
TRBJ2-1 TRBD1 TRBV6-5 . TGTGCCAGCAGTTTCAGGGACAGTAGCTCCTACAATGAGCAGTTCTTC CASSFRDSSSYNEQFF
TRBJ1-4 . TRBV7-9 . TGTGCCAGCAGCTTAGCGCCGGCAGGGGCTGAAAAACTGTTTTTT CASSLAPAGAEKLFF